These T cell receptor beta chains were read from a single sample in a study of blood T cell repertoires in COVID-19. Here immunoSEQ multiplex PCR was the method, and the copy in TCRdb shows in-frame clones only, minus some. Of about 180,000 clones listed, 82% are singletons. Sequenced material: peripheral blood. The source of these receptors is a woman aged 70-85 years with acute or convalescent COVID-19. Both conserved end residues are part of each CDR3. D genes are given only for firm matches. Rows may omit the clone size; those that give it use once, few, many or a size class.

-,TRBJ2-2,TRBV30,-,CAWRTVGELFF,TGTGCCTGGAGAACTGTCGGGGAGCTGTTTTTT
-,TRBJ2-2,TRBV11-2,TRBD2,CASSLEGGLAGTGELFF,TGTGCCAGCAGCTTAGAGGGGGGACTAGCGGGCACCGGGGAGCTGTTTTTT
-,TRBJ2-7,TRBV19,-,CASSSGSSWEQYF,TGTGCCAGTAGTTCCGGGTCCTCGTGGGAGCAGTACTTC
-,TRBJ1-2,TRBV7-9,-,CASSLGEGGGYGYTF,TGTGCCAGCAGCTTAGGAGAGGGAGGGGGCTATGGCTACACCTTC
-,TRBJ1-6,TRBV6-1,-,CASSDGRLGQVLHNSPLHF,TGTGCCAGCAGTGATGGCCGTCTTGGACAAGTATTACATAATTCACCCCTCCACTTT
-,TRBJ2-7,TRBV7-2,TRBD1,CASSDTGQLSYEQYF,TGTGCCAGCAGCGATACGGGACAGCTCTCCTACGAGCAGTACTTC
-,TRBJ2-2,TRBV6-1,-,CASSGQATWGTGELFF,TGTGCCAGCAGTGGACAGGCGACGTGGGGCACCGGGGAGCTGTTTTTT
-,TRBJ1-5,TRBV6-5,TRBD1,CASSPLTGGGQPQHF,TGTGCCAGCAGCCCCCTGACAGGGGGAGGCCAGCCCCAGCATTTT
-,TRBJ1-2,TRBV30,-,CACNRETYGYTF,TGTGCCTGTAACAGGGAGACCTATGGCTACACCTTC
few,TRBJ2-5,TRBV11-3,-,CASSLRGGQETQYF,TGTGCCAGCAGCTTAAGGGGTGGCCAAGAGACCCAGTACTTC
once,TRBJ1-5,TRBV21-1,-,CASSKGVYDSIYSNQPQHF,TGTGCCAGCAGCAAAGGTGTTTACGACAGCATCTATAGCAATCAGCCCCAGCATTTT
-,TRBJ1-1,TRBV7-2,-,CASSLEPGPTEAFF,TGTGCCAGCAGCTTAGAGCCAGGGCCCACTGAAGCTTTCTTT
-,TRBJ1-3,TRBV5-6,-,CASSPVNSGNTIYF,TGTGCCAGCAGCCCAGTGAATTCTGGAAACACCATATATTTT
-,TRBJ2-1,TRBV19,-,CASSVRMNEQFF,TGTGCCAGTAGTGTCAGGATGAATGAGCAGTTCTTC
-,TRBJ1-2,TRBV28,-,CASRLTNTGSLSGYTF,TGTGCCAGCAGACTTACTAATACAGGGAGCCTCTCTGGCTACACCTTC
once,TRBJ2-3,TRBV24-1,-,CATSDPLTDTQYF,TGTGCCACCAGTGATCCCCTCACAGATACGCAGTATTTT
-,TRBJ1-2,TRBV19,TRBD1,CASSIRLGQGAPNYGYTF,TGTGCCAGTAGTATCCGCCTAGGACAGGGGGCGCCTAACTATGGCTACACCTTC
-,TRBJ2-7,TRBV5-8,TRBD2,CASSFRLASSYEQYF,TGTGCCAGCAGCTTTCGACTAGCGAGCTCCTACGAGCAGTACTTC
-,TRBJ1-6,TRBV9,-,CASSPAGGSYNSPLHF,TGTGCCAGCTCTCCAGCGGGGGGCTCCTATAATTCACCCCTCCACTTT
few,TRBJ1-5,TRBV28,-,CASIRDLNQPQHF,TGTGCCAGCATCAGGGATCTCAATCAGCCCCAGCATTTT
once,TRBJ1-3,TRBV9,TRBD1,CASSLGQGLSSGNTIYF,TGTGCCAGCAGTCTAGGACAGGGACTAAGCTCTGGAAACACCATATATTTT
-,TRBJ2-7,TRBV5-8,TRBD2,CASSFRTSGKSLTYEQYF,TGTGCCAGCAGCTTCCGGACTAGCGGGAAGTCGTTAACCTACGAGCAGTACTTC
-,TRBJ1-1,TRBV6-2/TRBV6-3,-,CASSYGAANTEAFF,TGTGCCAGCAGTTATGGCGCGGCGAACACTGAAGCTTTCTTT
-,TRBJ1-5,TRBV2,TRBD1,CASSWGQGSNQPQHF,TGTGCCAGTTCCTGGGGACAGGGTAGCAATCAGCCCCAGCATTTT
-,TRBJ1-1,TRBV19,TRBD1,CASTDRENTEAFF,TGTGCCAGTACCGACAGGGAGAACACTGAAGCTTTCTTT
-,TRBJ1-2,TRBV7-3,-,CAPDFRNYGYTF,TGTGCGCCCGACTTCCGTAACTATGGCTACACCTTC
-,TRBJ1-1,TRBV7-3,-,CASGPGNAGPSFF,TGTGCCAGCGGGCCCGGGAACGCCGGGCCGTCTTTCTTT
-,TRBJ1-2,TRBV29-1,-,CSVEDLGGHGYTF,TGCAGCGTTGAAGATCTCGGGGGACATGGCTACACCTTC
-,TRBJ1-2,TRBV29-1,-,CSVVGLTAVDGYTF,TGCAGCGTAGTAGGGCTGACAGCTGTGGATGGCTACACCTTC
-,TRBJ2-5,TRBV5-1,TRBD2,CASSLRTSGRGETQYF,TGCGCCAGCAGCTTGAGGACTAGCGGGAGAGGGGAGACCCAGTACTTC
once,TRBJ1-1,TRBV5-5,-,CASSEWDTGTEAFF,TGTGCCAGCAGCGAATGGGACACGGGCACTGAAGCTTTCTTT
-,TRBJ1-2,TRBV29-1,TRBD1,CSVGSGQNTYGYTF,TGCAGCGTTGGTTCGGGACAGAATACATATGGCTACACCTTC
-,TRBJ1-2,TRBV2,TRBD1,CASTTGGHNYGYTF,TGTGCCAGCACCACAGGGGGCCATAACTATGGCTACACCTTC
-,TRBJ1-5,TRBV4-2,-,CASSQGQGQPQHF,TGTGCCAGCAGCCAAGGTCAGGGACAGCCCCAGCATTTT
once,TRBJ2-7,TRBV6-2/TRBV6-3,-,CASSRDFYYTYEQYF,TGTGCCAGCAGCCGGGACTTTTATTATACCTACGAGCAGTACTTC
-,TRBJ1-2,TRBV5-1,-,CASSLSPGEFGYTF,TGCGCCAGCAGCTTGAGTCCGGGGGAGTTTGGCTACACCTTC
once,TRBJ2-2,TRBV5-1,-,CASSLFFVGGNTGELFF,TGCGCCAGCAGCTTGTTTTTTGTGGGAGGGAACACCGGGGAGCTGTTTTTT
-,TRBJ2-5,TRBV28,-,CASRRVLRGETQYF,TGTGCCAGCAGGCGGGTCCTTCGGGGGGAGACCCAGTACTTC
-,TRBJ2-5,TRBV19,-,CASSMGQTQETQYF,TGTGCCAGTAGTATGGGGCAGACCCAAGAGACCCAGTACTTC
-,TRBJ1-4,TRBV29-1,-,CSVIGDSSHEKLFF,TGCAGCGTTATCGGAGACAGTTCCCATGAAAAACTGTTTTTT
-,TRBJ1-5,TRBV19,TRBD1,CASSIPARGQPQHF,TGTGCCAGTAGTATCCCCGCCAGGGGGCAGCCCCAGCATTTT
-,TRBJ2-3,TRBV19,-,CASTTRDFGTDTQYF,TGTGCCAGTACCACCAGGGACTTCGGCACAGATACGCAGTATTTT